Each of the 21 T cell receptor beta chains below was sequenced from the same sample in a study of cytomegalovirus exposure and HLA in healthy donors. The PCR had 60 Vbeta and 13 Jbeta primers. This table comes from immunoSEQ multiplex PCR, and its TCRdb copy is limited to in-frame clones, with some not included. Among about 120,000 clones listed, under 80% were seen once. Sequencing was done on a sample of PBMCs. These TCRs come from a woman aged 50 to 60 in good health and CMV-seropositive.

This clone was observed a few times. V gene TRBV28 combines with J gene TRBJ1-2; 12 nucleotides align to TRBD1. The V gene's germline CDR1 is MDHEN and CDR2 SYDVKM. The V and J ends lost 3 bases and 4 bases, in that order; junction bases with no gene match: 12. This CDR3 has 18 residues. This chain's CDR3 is CASSFDVGQGAVIYGYTF. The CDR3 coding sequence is TGTGCCAGCAGTTTTGACGTGGGACAGGGGGCGGTGATCTATGGCTACACCTTC.

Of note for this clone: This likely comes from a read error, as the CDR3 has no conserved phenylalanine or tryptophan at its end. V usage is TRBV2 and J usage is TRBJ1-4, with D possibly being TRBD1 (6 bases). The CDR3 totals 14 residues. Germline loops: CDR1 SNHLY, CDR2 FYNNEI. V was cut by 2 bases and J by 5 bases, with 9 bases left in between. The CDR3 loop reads CASSENRENEKLFV. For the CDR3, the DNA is TGTGCCAGCAGTGAAAACAGGGAGAATGAAAAACTGTTTGTT.

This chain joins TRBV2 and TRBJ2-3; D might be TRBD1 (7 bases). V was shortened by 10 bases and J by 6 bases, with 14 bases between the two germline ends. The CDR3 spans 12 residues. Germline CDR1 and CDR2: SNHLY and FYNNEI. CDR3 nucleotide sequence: TGTGCCACTCAGGGGGGTGGGGATACGCAGTATTTT. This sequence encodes CATQGGGDTQYF.

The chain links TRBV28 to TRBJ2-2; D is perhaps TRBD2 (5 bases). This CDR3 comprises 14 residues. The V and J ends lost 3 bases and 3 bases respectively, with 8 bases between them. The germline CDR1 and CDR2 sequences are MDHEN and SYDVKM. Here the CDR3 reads CASSLRVYTGELFF. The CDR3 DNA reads TGTGCCAGCAGTTTGAGGGTGTACACCGGGGAGCTGTTTTTT.

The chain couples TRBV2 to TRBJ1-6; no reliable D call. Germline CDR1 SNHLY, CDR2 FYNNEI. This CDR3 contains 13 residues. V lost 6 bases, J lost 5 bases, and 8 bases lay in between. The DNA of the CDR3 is TGTGCCAGCAGGCGGGATGATAATTCACCCCTCCACTTT. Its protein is CASRRDDNSPLHF.

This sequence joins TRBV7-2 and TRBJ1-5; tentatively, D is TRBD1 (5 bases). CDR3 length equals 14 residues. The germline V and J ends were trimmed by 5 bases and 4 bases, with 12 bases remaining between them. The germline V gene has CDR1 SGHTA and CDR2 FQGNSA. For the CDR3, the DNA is TGTGCCAGCAGCACCGGGGGGGGGAATCAGCCCCAGCATTTT. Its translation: CASSTGGGNQPQHF.

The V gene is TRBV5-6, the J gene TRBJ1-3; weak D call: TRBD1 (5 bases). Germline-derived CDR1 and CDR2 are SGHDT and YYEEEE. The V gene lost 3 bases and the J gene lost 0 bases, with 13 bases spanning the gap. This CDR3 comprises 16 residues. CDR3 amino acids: CASSSFRVDSGNTIYF. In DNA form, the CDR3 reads TGTGCCAGCAGCTCCTTCAGGGTGGACTCTGGAAACACCATATATTTT.

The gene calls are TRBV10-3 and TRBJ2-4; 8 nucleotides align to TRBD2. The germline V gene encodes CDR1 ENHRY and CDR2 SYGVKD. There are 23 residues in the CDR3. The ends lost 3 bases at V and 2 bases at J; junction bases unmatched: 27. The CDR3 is CAISEKTGGQMGRERESKNIQYF. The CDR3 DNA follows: TGTGCCATCAGTGAAAAGACTGGGGGCCAAATGGGCCGGGAGCGGGAGTCCAAAAACATTCAGTACTTC.

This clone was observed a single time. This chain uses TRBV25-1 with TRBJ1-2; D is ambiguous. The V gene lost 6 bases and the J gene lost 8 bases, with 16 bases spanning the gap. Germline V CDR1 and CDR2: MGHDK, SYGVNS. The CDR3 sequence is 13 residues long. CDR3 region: CASRSEDRGGYTF. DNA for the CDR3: TGTGCCAGCAGGTCCGAGGACCGAGGGGGCTACACCTTC.

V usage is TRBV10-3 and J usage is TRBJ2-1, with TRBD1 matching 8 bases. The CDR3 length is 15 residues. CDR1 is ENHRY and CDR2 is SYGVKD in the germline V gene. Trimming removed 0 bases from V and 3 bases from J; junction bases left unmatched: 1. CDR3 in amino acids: CAISESTGGYNEQFF. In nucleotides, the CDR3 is TGTGCCATCAGTGAGTCTACAGGGGGCTACAATGAGCAGTTCTTC.

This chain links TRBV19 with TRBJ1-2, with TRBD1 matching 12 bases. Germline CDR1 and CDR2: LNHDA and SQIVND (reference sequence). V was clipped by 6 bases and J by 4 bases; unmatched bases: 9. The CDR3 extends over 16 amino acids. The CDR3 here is CASRSKGQGASYGYTF. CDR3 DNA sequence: TGTGCCAGTAGGAGCAAGGGACAGGGGGCCTCCTATGGCTACACCTTC. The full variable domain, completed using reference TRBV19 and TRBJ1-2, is DGGITQSPKYLFRKEGQNVTLSCEQNLNHDAMYWYRQDPGQGLRLIYYSQIVNDFQKGDIAEGYSVSREKKESFPLTVTSAQKNPTAFYLCASRSKGQGASYGYTFGSGTRLTVV.

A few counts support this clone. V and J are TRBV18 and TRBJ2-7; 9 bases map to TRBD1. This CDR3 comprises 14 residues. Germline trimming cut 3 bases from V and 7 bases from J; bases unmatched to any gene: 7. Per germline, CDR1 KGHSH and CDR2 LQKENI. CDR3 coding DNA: TGTGCCAGCTCACCTTGGGGACAGGGCAAAGAGCAGTACTTC. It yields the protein CASSPWGQGKEQYF.

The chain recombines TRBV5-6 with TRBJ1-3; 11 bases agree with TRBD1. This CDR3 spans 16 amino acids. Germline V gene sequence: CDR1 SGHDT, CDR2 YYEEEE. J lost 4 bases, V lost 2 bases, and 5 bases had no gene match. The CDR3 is CASSFTRTGGGNTIYF. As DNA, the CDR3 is TGTGCCAGCAGCTTTACTAGGACAGGGGGCGGAAACACCATATATTTT.

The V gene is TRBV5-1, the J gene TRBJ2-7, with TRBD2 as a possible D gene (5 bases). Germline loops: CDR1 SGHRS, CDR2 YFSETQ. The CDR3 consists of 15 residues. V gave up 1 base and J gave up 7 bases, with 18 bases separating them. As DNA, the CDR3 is TGCGCCAGCAGCTTGCAGGACTCCACTACTGGGGAGCAGTACTTC. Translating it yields CASSLQDSTTGEQYF.

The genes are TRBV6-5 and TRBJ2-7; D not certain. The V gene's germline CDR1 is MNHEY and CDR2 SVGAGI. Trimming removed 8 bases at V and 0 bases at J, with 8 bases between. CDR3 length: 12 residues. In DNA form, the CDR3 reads TGTGCCAGCGGCTCAGGCTCCTACGAGCAGTACTTC. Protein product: CASGSGSYEQYF.

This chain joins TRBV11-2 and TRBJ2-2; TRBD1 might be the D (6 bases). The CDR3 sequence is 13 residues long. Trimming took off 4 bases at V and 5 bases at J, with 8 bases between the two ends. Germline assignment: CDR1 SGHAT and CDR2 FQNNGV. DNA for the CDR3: TGTGCCAGCAGCTCGCAGGGGACCGGGGAGCTGTTTTTT. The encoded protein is CASSSQGTGELFF. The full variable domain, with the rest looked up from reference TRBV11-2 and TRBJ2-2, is EAGVAQSPRYKIIEKRQSVAFWCNPISGHATLYWYQQILGQGPKLLIQFQNNGVVDDSQLPKDRFSAERLKGVDSTLKIQPAKLEDSAVYLCASSSQGTGELFFGEGSRLTVL.

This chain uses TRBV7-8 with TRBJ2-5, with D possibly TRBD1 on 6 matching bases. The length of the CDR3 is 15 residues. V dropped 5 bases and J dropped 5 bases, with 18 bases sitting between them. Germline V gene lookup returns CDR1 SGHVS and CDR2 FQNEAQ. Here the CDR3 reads CASSREPGVPETQYF. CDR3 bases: TGTGCCAGCAGCCGAGAGCCAGGGGTGCCGGAGACCCAGTACTTC.

This chain's CDR3 is CASSLPGGGTDTQYF. The CDR3 DNA reads TGTGCCAGCAGCTTGCCGGGAGGTGGAACAGATACGCAGTATTTT. The rearrangement uses TRBV5-4 and TRBJ2-3, with TRBD2 identical over 7 bases. The CDR3 is 15 amino acids. Germline CDR1 and CDR2: SGHNT and YYREEE (reference sequence). The V segment lost 1 base and the J segment 3 bases; nucleotides outside the gene matches: 5.

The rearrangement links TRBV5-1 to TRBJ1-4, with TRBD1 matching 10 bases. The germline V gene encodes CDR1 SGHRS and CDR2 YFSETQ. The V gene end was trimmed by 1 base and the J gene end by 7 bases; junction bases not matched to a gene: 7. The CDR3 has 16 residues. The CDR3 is CASSLSSTGGVEKLFF. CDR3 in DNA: TGCGCCAGCAGCTTGTCCTCGACAGGGGGCGTTGAAAAACTGTTTTTT.

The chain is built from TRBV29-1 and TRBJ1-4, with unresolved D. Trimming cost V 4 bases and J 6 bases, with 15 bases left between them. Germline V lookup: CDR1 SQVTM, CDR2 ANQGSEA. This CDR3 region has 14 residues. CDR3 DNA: TGCAGCGTTGCATTTAGTACAGTGGATGAAAAACTGTTTTTT. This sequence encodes CSVAFSTVDEKLFF. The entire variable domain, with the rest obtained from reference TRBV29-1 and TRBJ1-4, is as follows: SAVISQKPSRDICQRGTSLTIQCQVDSQVTMMFWYRQQPGQSLTLIATANQGSEATYESGFVIDKFPISRPNLTFSTLTVSNMSPEDSSIYLCSVAFSTVDEKLFFGSGTQLSVL.

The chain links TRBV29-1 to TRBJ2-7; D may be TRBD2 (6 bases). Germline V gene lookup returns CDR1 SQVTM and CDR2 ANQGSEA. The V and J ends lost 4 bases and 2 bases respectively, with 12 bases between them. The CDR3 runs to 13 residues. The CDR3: CSVGLRGAYEQYF. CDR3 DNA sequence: TGCAGCGTTGGCCTGCGGGGAGCCTACGAGCAGTACTTC.